This T cell receptor (beta chain) stems from a study of blood T cell repertoires in COVID-19. About the research overall: The United States, Italy and Spain supplied acute and convalescent COVID-19 samples. T cells, B-cell-depleted T cells, or PBMCs supplied cDNA or gDNA.

In the original processing: Estimates of nucleated cell counts were drawn from the amplification of reference gene primers. Assay: immunoSEQ multiplex PCR; the TCRdb copy retains only in-frame clones and omits some. Clone size and V and J calls were adopted from that table, with D and trimming inferred from the DNA. Of some 260,000 clones in the sample, approximately 80% were seen once. The CDR3 loop spans 14 amino acids. V trimming: 5 bases; J trimming: 2 bases; junction bases outside the gene matches: 4. CDR1 and CDR2 (germline): SGHKS, YYEKEE (reference sequence). V gene TRBV5-5 combines with J gene TRBJ2-5, with 9 bases identical to TRBD2. Sequencing input: peripheral blood. The TCR was taken from a woman of 80 years or more with active or convalescent COVID-19. CDR3 amino acids: CASSGLAGQETQYF. The CDR3 nucleotides are TGTGCCAGCAGTGGGCTAGCGGGGCAAGAGACCCAGTACTTC.